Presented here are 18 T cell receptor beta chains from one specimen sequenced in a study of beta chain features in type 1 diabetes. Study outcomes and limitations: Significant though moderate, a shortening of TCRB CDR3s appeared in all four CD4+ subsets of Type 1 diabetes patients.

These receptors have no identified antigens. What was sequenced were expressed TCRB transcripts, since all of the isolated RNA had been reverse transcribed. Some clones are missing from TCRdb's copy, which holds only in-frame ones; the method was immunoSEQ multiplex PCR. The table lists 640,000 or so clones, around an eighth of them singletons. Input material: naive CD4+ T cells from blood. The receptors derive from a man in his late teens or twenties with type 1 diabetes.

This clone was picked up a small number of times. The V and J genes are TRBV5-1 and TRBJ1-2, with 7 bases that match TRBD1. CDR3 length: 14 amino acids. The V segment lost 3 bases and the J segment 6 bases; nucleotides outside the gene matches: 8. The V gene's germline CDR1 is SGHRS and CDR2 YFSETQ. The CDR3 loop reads CASSWTGQENGYTF. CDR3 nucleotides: TGCGCCAGCAGCTGGACAGGACAGGAAAATGGCTACACCTTC.

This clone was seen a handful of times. The CDR3 spells CASRTGGAGDGETQYF. CDR3 coding DNA: TGTGCCAGCAGAACAGGTGGGGCAGGGGACGGGGAGACCCAGTACTTC. The V and J genes are TRBV9 and TRBJ2-5; D possibly corresponds to TRBD1 (6 bases). V gave up 5 bases and J gave up 5 bases, with 22 bases separating them. The CDR3 spans 16 residues. Germline CDR1 is SGDLS and CDR2 is YYNGEE.

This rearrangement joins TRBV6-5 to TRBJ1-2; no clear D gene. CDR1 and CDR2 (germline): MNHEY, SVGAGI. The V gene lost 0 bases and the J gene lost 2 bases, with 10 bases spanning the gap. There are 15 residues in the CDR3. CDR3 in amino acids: CASSYSSRLNYGYTF. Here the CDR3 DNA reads TGTGCCAGCAGTTACTCGAGCAGGTTAAACTATGGCTACACCTTC.

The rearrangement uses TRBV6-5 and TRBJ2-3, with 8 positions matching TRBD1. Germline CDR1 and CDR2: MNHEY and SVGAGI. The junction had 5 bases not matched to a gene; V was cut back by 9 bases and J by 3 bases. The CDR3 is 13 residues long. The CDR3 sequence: CASYTGGTDTQYF. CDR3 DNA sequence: TGTGCCAGTTATACAGGGGGAACAGATACGCAGTATTTT.

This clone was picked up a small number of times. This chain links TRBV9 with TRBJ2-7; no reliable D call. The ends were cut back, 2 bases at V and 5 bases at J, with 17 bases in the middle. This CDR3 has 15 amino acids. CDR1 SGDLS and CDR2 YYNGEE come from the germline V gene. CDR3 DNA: TGTGCCAGCAGCGTCCGGATAGGCGCCCCGAACGAGCAGTACTTC. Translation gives CASSVRIGAPNEQYF.

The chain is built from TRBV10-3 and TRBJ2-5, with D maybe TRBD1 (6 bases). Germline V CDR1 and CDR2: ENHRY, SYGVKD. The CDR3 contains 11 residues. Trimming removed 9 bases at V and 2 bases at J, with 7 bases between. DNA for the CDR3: TGTGCCATTGGACAGCAAGAGACCCAGTACTTC. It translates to CAIGQQETQYF.

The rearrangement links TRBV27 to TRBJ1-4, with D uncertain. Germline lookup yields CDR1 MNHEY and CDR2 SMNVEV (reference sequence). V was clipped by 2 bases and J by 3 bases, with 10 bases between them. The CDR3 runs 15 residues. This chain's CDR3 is CASSLNGGPNEKLFF. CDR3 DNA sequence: TGTGCCAGCAGTTTAAATGGAGGACCTAATGAAAAACTGTTTTTT.

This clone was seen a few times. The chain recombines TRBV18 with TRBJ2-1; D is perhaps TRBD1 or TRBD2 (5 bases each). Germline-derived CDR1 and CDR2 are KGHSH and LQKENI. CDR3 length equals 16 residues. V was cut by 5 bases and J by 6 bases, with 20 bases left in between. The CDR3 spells CASSTTRQRTLNEQFF. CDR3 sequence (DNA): TGTGCCAGCTCAACAACCCGACAGAGGACTCTCAATGAGCAGTTCTTC.

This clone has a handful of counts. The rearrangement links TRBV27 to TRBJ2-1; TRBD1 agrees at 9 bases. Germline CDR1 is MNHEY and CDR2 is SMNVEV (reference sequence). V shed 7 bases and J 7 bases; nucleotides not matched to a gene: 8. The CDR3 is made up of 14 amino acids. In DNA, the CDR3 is TGTGCCAGCATTCCGGGACAGGGAAAAAATGAGCAGTTCTTC. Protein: CASIPGQGKNEQFF.

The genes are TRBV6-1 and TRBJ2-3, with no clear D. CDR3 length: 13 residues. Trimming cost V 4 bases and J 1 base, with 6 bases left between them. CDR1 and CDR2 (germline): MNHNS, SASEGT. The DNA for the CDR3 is TGTGCCAGCAGTGGACGGGGCACAGATACGCAGTATTTT. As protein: CASSGRGTDTQYF.

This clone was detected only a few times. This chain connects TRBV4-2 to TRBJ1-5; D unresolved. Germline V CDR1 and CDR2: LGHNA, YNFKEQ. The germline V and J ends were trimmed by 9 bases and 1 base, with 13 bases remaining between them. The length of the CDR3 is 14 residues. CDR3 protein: CASNTEQSNQPQHF. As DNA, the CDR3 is TGTGCCAGTAATACCGAACAGAGCAATCAGCCCCAGCATTTT.

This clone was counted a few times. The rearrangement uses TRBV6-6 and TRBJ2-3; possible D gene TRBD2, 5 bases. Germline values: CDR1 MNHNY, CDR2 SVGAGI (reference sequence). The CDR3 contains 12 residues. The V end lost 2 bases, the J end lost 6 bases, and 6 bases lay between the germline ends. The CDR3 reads CASSYEGDTQYF. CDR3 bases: TGTGCCAGCAGTTACGAGGGCGATACGCAGTATTTT.

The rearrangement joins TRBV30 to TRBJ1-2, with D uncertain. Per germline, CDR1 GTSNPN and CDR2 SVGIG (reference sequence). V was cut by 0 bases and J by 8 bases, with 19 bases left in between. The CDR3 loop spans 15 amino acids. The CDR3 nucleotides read TGTGCCTGGAGTGTACGGATAGGGCCCTCTCGAGGCTACACCTTC. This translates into CAWSVRIGPSRGYTF.

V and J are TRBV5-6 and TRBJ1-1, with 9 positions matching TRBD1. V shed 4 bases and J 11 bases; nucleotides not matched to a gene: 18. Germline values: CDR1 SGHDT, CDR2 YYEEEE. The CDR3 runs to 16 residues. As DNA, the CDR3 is TGTGCCAGCAGCCCCGGGACAGGGTCATGGACGGTGGATGCTTTCTTT. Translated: CASSPGTGSWTVDAFF.

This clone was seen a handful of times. The CDR3 DNA reads as TGTGCCTGGGCCTTAGCGGGGGGCAGGGAGACCCAGTACTTC. Its translation is CAWALAGGRETQYF. This sequence joins TRBV30 and TRBJ2-5; TRBD2 matches 10 bases. Trimming at V came to 5 bases and at J to 5 bases, leaving 8 bases not matched to a gene. This CDR3 contains 14 residues. The germline gives CDR1 GTSNPN, CDR2 SVGIG (reference sequence).

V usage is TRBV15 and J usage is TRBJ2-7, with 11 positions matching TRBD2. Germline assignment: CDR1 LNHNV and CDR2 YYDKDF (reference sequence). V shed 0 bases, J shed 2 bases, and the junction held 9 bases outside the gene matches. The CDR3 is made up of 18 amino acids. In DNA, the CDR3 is TGTGCCACCAGCAGAGAGAACCTAGCGGGGGGCCCAACCTACGAGCAGTACTTC. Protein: CATSRENLAGGPTYEQYF.

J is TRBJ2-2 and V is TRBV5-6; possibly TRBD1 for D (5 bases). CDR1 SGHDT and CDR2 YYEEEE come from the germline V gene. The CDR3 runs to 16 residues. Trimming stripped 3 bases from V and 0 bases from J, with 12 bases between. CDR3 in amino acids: CASSWGFKPNTGELFF. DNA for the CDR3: TGTGCCAGCAGCTGGGGCTTTAAACCGAACACCGGGGAGCTGTTTTTT.

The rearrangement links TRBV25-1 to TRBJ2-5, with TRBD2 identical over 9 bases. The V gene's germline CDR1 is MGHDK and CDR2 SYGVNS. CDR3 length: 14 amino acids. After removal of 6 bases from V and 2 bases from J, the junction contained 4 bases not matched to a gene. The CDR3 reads CASRTSGSQETQYF. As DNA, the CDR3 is TGTGCCAGCAGGACTAGCGGATCTCAAGAGACCCAGTACTTC. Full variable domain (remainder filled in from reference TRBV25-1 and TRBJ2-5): EADIYQTPRYLVIGTGKKITLECSQTMGHDKMYWYQQDPGMELHLIHYSYGVNSTEKGDLSSESTVSRIRTEHFPLTLESARPSHTSQYLCASRTSGSQETQYFGPGTRLLVL.